The sample holds one count of the clone carrying this T cell receptor beta chain. This record comes from a study of blood T cell repertoires in COVID-19. The overall study: Sample material is recorded as cDNA or gDNA derived from T cells, B-cell-depleted T cells, or PBMCs.

There are 16 residues in the CDR3. Trimming took 5 bases from V and 5 from J; bases not matched to a gene: 13. Germline CDR1 and CDR2: WSHSY and SAAADI. The data were produced by immunoSEQ multiplex PCR, yet TCRdb's version contains in-frame clones alone and is incomplete. The table records 170,000 or so clones, less than 90% of them present only once. Among Cohort 3 donors, those recovered had two negative PCRs, clearance, or symptom resolution. Sequenced material: PBMCs or T cells enriched from blood (not recorded which). The J gene is TRBJ2-3, the V gene TRBV10-2; 7 nucleotides agree with TRBD1. The sequence came from a woman aged 45-65 years who had recovered from COVID-19. CDR3 region: CASSLGRAGGIDTQYF. The CDR3 nucleotides read TGCGCCAGCAGTCTAGGAAGGGCAGGGGGTATAGATACGCAGTATTTT.